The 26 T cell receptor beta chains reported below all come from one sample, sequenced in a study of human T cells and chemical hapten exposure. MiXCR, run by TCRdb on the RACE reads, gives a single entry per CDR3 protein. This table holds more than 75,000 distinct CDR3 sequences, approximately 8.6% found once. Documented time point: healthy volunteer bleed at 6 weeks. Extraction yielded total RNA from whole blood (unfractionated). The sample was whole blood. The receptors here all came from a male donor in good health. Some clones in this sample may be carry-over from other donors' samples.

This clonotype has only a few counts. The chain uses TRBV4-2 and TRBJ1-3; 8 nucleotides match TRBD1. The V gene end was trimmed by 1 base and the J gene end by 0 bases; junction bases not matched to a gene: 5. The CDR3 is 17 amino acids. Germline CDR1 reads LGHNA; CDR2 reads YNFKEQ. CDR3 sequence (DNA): TGTGCCAGCAGCCAAGTACGGCAGGGGGCCTCTGGAAACACCATATATTTT. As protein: CASSQVRQGASGNTIYF.

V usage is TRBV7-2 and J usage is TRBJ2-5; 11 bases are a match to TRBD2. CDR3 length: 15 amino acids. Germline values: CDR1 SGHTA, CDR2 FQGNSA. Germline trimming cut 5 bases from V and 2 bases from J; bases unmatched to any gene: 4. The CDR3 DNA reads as TGTGCCAGCAGCGGTAGCGGGGGGGTACAAGAGACCCAGTACTTC. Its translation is CASSGSGGVQETQYF.

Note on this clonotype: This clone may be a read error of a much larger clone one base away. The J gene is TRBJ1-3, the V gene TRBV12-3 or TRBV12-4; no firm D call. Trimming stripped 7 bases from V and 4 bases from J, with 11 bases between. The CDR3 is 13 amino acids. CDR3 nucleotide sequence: TGTGCCAGCACCTCTAGAGGCGGAAACACCATATATTTT. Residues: CASTSRGGNTIYF.

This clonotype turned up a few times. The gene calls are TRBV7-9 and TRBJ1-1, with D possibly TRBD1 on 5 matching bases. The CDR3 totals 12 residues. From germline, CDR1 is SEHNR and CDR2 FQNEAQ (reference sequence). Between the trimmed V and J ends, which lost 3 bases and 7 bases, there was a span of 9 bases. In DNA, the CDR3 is TGTGCCAGCAGCTTCTCCGGGGGTGAAGCTTTCTTT. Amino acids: CASSFSGGEAFF.

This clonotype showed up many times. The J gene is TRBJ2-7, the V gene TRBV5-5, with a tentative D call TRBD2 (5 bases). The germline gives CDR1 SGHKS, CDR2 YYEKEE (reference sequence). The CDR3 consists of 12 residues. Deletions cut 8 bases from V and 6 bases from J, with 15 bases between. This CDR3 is CASERGLAEQYF. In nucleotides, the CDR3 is TGTGCCAGTGAAAGAGGACTGGCCGAGCAGTACTTC.

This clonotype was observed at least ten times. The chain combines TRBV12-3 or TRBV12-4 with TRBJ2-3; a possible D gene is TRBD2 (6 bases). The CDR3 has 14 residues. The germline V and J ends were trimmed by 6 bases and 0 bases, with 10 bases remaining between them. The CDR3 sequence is CASSSGTSTDTQYF. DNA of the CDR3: TGTGCCAGCAGCTCCGGGACTAGCACAGATACGCAGTATTTT.

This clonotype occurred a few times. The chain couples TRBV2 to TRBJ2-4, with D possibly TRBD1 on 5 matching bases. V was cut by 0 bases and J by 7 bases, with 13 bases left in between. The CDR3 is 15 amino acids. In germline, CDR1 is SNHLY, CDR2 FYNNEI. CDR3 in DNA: TGTGCCAGCAGTGAAGCCCAGGGTAGTCTGAACATTCAGTACTTC. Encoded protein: CASSEAQGSLNIQYF.

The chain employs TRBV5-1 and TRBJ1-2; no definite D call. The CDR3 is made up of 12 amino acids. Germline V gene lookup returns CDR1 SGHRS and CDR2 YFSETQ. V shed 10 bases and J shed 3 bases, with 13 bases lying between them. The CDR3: CARQHRDYGYTF. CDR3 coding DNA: TGCGCCCGTCAGCATCGGGACTATGGCTACACCTTC.

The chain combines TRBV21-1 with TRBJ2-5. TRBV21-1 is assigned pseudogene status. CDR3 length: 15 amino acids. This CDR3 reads CASSKDKGSQETQYF. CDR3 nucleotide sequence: TGTGCCAGCAGCAAAGATAAAGGCAGCCAAGAGACCCAGTACTTC.

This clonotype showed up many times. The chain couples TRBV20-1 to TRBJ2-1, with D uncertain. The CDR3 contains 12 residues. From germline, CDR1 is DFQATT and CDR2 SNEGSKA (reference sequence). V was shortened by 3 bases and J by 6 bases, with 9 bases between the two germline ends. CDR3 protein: CSASGSPNEQFF. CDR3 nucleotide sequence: TGCAGTGCTAGCGGTAGCCCCAATGAGCAGTTCTTC.

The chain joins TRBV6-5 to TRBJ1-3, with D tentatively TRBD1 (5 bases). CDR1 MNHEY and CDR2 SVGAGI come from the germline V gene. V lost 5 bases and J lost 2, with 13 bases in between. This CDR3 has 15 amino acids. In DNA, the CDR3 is TGTGCCAGCAGTGAGACCGGGACCGCTGGAAACACCATATATTTT. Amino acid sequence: CASSETGTAGNTIYF.

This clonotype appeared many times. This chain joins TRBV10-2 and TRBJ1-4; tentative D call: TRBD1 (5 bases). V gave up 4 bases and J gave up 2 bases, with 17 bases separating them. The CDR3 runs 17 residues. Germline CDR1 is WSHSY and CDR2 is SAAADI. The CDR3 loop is CASSVGPAWGTNEKLFF. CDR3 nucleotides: TGCGCCAGCAGTGTAGGGCCGGCTTGGGGGACTAATGAAAAACTGTTTTTT.

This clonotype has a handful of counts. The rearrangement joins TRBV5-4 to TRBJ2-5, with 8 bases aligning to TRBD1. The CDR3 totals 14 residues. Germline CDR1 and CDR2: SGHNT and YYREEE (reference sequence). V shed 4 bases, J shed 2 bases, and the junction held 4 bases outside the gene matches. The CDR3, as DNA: TGTGCCAGCAGCATTGACAGGGGTCAAGAGACCCAGTACTTC. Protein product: CASSIDRGQETQYF.

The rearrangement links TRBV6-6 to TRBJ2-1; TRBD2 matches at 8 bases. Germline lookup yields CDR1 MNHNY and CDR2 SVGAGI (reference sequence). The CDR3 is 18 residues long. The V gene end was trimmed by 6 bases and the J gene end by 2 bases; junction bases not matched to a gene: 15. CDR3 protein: CASRTSGGRPRPYNEQFF. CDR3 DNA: TGTGCCAGCAGAACGAGCGGGGGACGGCCCCGACCCTACAATGAGCAGTTCTTC.

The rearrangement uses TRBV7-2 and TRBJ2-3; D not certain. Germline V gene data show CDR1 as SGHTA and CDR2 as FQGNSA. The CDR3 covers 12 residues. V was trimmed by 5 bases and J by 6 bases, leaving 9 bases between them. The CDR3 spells CASSARWDTQYF. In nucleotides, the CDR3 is TGTGCCAGCAGCGCTAGATGGGATACGCAGTATTTT.

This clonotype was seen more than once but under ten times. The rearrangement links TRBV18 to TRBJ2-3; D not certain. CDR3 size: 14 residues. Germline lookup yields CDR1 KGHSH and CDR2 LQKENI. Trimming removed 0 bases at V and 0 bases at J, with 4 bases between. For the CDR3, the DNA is TGTGCCAGCTCACCACCGGACAGCACAGATACGCAGTATTTT. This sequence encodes CASSPPDSTDTQYF. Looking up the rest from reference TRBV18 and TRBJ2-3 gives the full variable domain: NAGVMQNPRHLVRRRGQEARLRCSPMKGHSHVYWYRQLPEEGLKFMVYLQKENIIDESGMPKERFSAEFPKEGPSILRIQQVVRGDSAAYFCASSPPDSTDTQYFGPGTRLTVL.

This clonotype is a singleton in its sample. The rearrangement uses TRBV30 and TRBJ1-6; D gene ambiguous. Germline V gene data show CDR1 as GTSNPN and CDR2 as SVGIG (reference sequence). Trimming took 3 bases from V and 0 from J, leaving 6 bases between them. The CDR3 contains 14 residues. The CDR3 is CAWRGSSYNSPLHF. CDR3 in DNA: TGTGCCTGGAGAGGTAGCTCCTATAATTCACCCCTCCACTTT.

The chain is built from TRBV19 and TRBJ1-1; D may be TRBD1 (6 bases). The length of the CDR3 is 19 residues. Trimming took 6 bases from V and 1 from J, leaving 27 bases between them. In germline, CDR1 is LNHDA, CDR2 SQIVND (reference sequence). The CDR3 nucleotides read TGTGCCAGTAGGGCTAGTTTGTTGCGAGCGGGGGCGAGGAACACTGAAGCTTTCTTT. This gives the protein CASRASLLRAGARNTEAFF.

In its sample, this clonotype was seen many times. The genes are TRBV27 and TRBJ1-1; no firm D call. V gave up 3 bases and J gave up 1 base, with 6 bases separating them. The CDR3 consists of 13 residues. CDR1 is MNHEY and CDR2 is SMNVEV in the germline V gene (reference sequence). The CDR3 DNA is TGTGCCAGCAGTTTCCTCCCGAACACTGAAGCTTTCTTT. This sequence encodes CASSFLPNTEAFF.

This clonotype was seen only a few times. The CDR3 loop is CASSYSGEGRDSPLHF. The CDR3, as DNA: TGTGCCAGCAGCTACTCAGGGGAGGGTAGGGATTCACCCCTCCACTTT. V gene TRBV7-9 combines with J gene TRBJ1-6, with D maybe TRBD1 (6 bases). Looked up from germline, CDR1 is SEHNR and CDR2 is FQNEAQ (reference sequence). V lost 4 bases to trimming and J lost 8 bases, with 18 bases between them. This CDR3 is built from 16 residues. The entire variable domain, with the rest obtained from reference TRBV7-9 and TRBJ1-6, is as follows: DTGVSQNPRHKITKRGQNVTFRCDPISEHNRLYWYRQTLGQGPEFLTYFQNEAQLEKSRLLSDRFSAERPKGSFSTLEIQRTEQGDSAMYLCASSYSGEGRDSPLHFGNGTRLTVT.

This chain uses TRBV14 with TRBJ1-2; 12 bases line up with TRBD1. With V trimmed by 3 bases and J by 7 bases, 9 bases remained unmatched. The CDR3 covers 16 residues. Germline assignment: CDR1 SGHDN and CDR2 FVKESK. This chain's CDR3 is CASSQGTGGATAGYTF. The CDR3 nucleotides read TGTGCCAGCAGCCAGGGGACAGGGGGCGCGACGGCTGGCTACACCTTC.

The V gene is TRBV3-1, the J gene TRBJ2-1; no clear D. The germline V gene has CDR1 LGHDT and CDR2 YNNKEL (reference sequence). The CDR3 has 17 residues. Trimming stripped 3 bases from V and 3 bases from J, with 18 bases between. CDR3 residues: CASSQLQFGRSYNEQFF. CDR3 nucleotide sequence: TGTGCCAGCAGCCAGCTCCAGTTCGGGCGGAGCTACAATGAGCAGTTCTTC.

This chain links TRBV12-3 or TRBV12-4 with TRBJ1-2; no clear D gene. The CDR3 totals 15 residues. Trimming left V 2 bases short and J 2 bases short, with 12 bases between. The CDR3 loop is CASSLKQPPNYGYTF. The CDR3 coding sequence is TGTGCCAGCAGTTTAAAACAGCCACCAAACTATGGCTACACCTTC.

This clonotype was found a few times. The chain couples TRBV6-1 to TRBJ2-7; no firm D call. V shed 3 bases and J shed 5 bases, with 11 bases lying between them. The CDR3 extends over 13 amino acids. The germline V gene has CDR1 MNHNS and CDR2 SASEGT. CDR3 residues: CASSEKGMDEQYF. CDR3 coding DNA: TGTGCCAGCAGTGAGAAAGGGATGGACGAGCAGTACTTC.

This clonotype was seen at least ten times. As DNA, the CDR3 is TGCAGCGTTGCCAGGGGCAGTCGAGGTAGCGGAGAGCAGTACTTC. Encoded protein: CSVARGSRGSGEQYF. The V gene is TRBV29-1, the J gene TRBJ2-7, with D perhaps TRBD1 or TRBD2 (6 bases each). Trimming shortened V by 4 bases and J by 7 bases, and 23 bases separated the two germline ends. The germline V gene encodes CDR1 SQVTM and CDR2 ANQGSEA. The CDR3 runs 15 residues.

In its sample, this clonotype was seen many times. The CDR3 here is CASREGQNSYNEQFF. In nucleotides, the CDR3 is TGTGCCAGCAGAGAAGGACAGAACTCCTACAATGAGCAGTTCTTC. The V and J genes are TRBV12-3 or TRBV12-4 and TRBJ2-1; D perhaps matches TRBD1 (6 bases). Trimming stripped 6 bases from V and 0 bases from J, with 12 bases between. This CDR3 has 15 amino acids.